This entry describes one T cell receptor (beta chain). The target antigen is unknown. Germline CDR1 SNHLY, CDR2 FYNNEI. The V end lost 0 bases, the J end lost 9 bases, and 15 bases lay between the germline ends. The CDR3 is made up of 15 amino acids. These data originate in a study of OX40 agonist ivuxolimab in advanced cancers. Study as a whole: Three partial responders included one hepatocellular carcinoma patient and two cutaneous melanoma patients.

Patients with a history of autoimmune disease or on systemic immunosuppression were excluded. The table came from immunoSEQ multiplex PCR; TCRdb's copy has only in-frame clones and leaves some out. The table has tens of thousands of clones, approximately 81% seen once. Regarding the study as a whole: Among the lowest levels of clonal expansion were found in partial responders at 0.1-3.0 mg/kg. Among some nonresponders, normalized T-cell clonal expansion was also low.

The receptor was isolated from an adult with an advanced solid tumor such as melanoma, head and neck, liver or kidney cancer. J is TRBJ1-5 and V is TRBV2; a possible D gene is TRBD1 (5 bases). The material sequenced was CD4+ or CD8+ T cells sorted from blood, taken in a trial of the OX40 agonist ivuxolimab. The CDR3 nucleotides read TGTGCCAGCAGTGAAGCGGGGCAGGCGGAGTGGCCCCAGCATTTT. Translated, it gives CASSEAGQAEWPQHF.